This entry features one T cell receptor beta chain sequence. These data originate in a study of blood T cell repertoires in COVID-19. Here immunoSEQ multiplex PCR was the method, and the copy in TCRdb shows in-frame clones only, minus some. This table holds about 260,000 clones, approximately 90% found once. This TCR derives from a man aged 40-49 years who had been exposed to COVID-19. Sequencing used PBMCs or T cells enriched from blood (not recorded which).

CDR3 in amino acids: CASSLDLVRSGYTF. As DNA, the CDR3 is TGTGCCAGCAGCTTAGATCTGGTCAGGTCTGGCTACACCTTC. This chain links TRBV11-2 with TRBJ1-2; no definite D call. CDR3 length equals 14 residues. V was cut by 0 bases and J by 7 bases, with 12 bases left in between. Germline V gene lookup returns CDR1 SGHAT and CDR2 FQNNGV. The whole variable domain, remainder taken from reference TRBV11-2 and TRBJ1-2, is EAGVAQSPRYKIIEKRQSVAFWCNPISGHATLYWYQQILGQGPKLLIQFQNNGVVDDSQLPKDRFSAERLKGVDSTLKIQPAKLEDSAVYLCASSLDLVRSGYTFGSGTRLTVV.